The sequence of this T cell receptor beta chain was determined in a study of blood T cells in healthy people across ages. The ends were cut back, 6 bases at V and 0 bases at J, with 18 bases in the middle. CDR3 length equals 17 residues. Germline CDR1 is SNHLY and CDR2 is FYNNEI. General observations from the study: Long-lived donors exceeded aged donors in naive CD4+ cells and diversity.

In this sample, this clonotype turned up many times. The antigen is undetermined. Sample-barcoded 5' priming and a J-beta primer mix drove a second PCR of 7 to 11 cycles. MiXCR, applied by TCRdb to the 5' RACE reads, yields one record per CDR3 protein. Among more than 700,000 distinct CDR3 sequences listed, less than 70% were seen once. The TCR comes from an elderly man in good health. The sample comprised blood. This rearrangement joins TRBV2 to TRBJ2-1; D might be TRBD2 (5 bases). The CDR3 sequence: CASRKPLLESSYNEQFF. CDR3 sequence (DNA): TGTGCCAGCAGGAAACCCCTACTAGAGAGCTCCTACAATGAGCAGTTCTTC. Filled out from reference TRBV2 and TRBJ2-1, the complete variable domain reads EPEVTQTPSHQVTQMGQEVILRCVPISNHLYFYWYRQILGQKVEFLVSFYNNEISEKSEIFDDQFSVERPDGSNFTLKIRSTKLEDSAMYFCASRKPLLESSYNEQFFGPGTRLTVL.